This T cell receptor (beta chain) originates from a study of blood T cell repertoires in COVID-19. Seattle enrolled patients during active infection and tracked them longitudinally. The assay was immunoSEQ multiplex PCR, and TCRdb's table has in-frame clones only and misses some. Found here are 300,000 to 450,000 clones, 87% of them singletons; the top ten hold more than 9%. Sequencing was performed on peripheral blood. The TCR comes from a young woman with COVID-19, enrolled during active disease.

The CDR3 loop is CAWSVAPSTGELFF. The DNA of the CDR3 is TGTGCCTGGAGTGTTGCTCCGAGCACCGGGGAGCTGTTTTTT. The chain recombines TRBV30 with TRBJ2-2; D is ambiguous. The germline V and J ends were trimmed by 0 bases and 4 bases, with 9 bases remaining between them. The CDR3 is 14 amino acids. In germline, CDR1 is GTSNPN, CDR2 SVGIG (reference sequence).